The sequence of this T cell receptor beta chain was determined in a study of beta chain features in type 1 diabetes. Sequenced material consisted of expressed TCRB transcripts (all of the isolated RNA was reverse transcribed). Some clones are missing from TCRdb's copy, which holds only in-frame ones; the method was immunoSEQ multiplex PCR. The sample yields nearly 250,000 clones, 68% seen once. Only a few counts were recorded for this clone. Germline CDR1 is MGHDK and CDR2 is SYGVNS. Trimming removed 3 bases at V and 4 bases at J, with 13 bases between. The length of the CDR3 is 15 residues. The chain recombines TRBV25-1 with TRBJ1-5; D remains unclear. Sequenced: naive CD4+ T cells from blood. This receptor was obtained from a man between 25 and 39 years old in good health. CDR3 bases: TGTGCCAGCAGTGAGGGCGGCCCGGGGAATCAGCCCCAGCATTTT. Its protein product is CASSEGGPGNQPQHF.